The entry below describes one T cell receptor (beta chain). The data belong to a study of blood T cell repertoires in COVID-19. Study-wide context: Donors in the United States, Italy and Spain gave samples during acute or convalescent COVID-19. Sources were T cells, B-cell-depleted T cells, or PBMCs; the material itself was cDNA or gDNA.

Trimming shortened V by 0 bases and J by 1 base, and 10 bases separated the two germline ends. The CDR3 covers 15 residues. Germline V gives CDR1 SGHTS, CDR2 YDEGEE. In the authors' methods: Estimated nucleated cell counts came from reference gene primer amplification. Clones were sequenced by immunoSEQ multiplex PCR, and TCRdb holds only the in-frame ones, with some missing. V and J calls and clone size are as listed in that table; D and trimming were resolved from the DNA. The sample includes more than 100,000 clones, under 90% of them seen just once. This rearrangement joins TRBV5-8 to TRBJ2-5, with D possibly TRBD2 on 5 matching bases. This clonotype originated in a human donor in a cohort sampled during active or convalescent COVID-19. Sample: peripheral blood. The CDR3 region has the DNA TGTGCCAGCAGCTTGGTGCGGGCGATCCAAGAGACCCAGTACTTC. Amino acid sequence: CASSLVRAIQETQYF.